The next 8 T cell receptor beta chains were all read from a single sample in a study of yellow fever vaccine responses in identical twins. One entry per CDR3 protein results from TCRdb running MiXCR on the RT-PCR reads. The sample has over a thousand distinct CDR3 sequences, roughly 80% seen once; the top ten hold approximately 25%. This specimen was T cells from blood (PBMCs), unsorted or a sorted subset (not recorded which), taken before or after yellow fever vaccination (not recorded which). Source of these receptors: a female donor who received the yellow fever vaccine.

The J gene is TRBJ2-2, the V gene TRBV5-4, with a tentative D call TRBD2 (5 bases). This CDR3 contains 15 residues. Germline V gene data show CDR1 as SGHNT and CDR2 as YYREEE (reference sequence). The V gene lost 2 bases and the J gene lost 3 bases, with 11 bases spanning the gap. CDR3 sequence (DNA): TGTGCCAGCAGCTTATTGGCCGGGGACACCGGGGAGCTGTTTTTT. It translates to CASSLLAGDTGELFF.

Relative to its sample, this clonotype is large. The rearrangement uses TRBV6-5 and TRBJ1-2, with D perhaps matching TRBD1 (5 bases). Germline CDR1 is MNHEY and CDR2 is SVGAGI. The V and J ends lost 2 bases and 8 bases respectively, with 9 bases between them. The CDR3 has 12 residues. The CDR3 region is CASSYGGEGYTF. The DNA for the CDR3 is TGTGCCAGCAGTTACGGGGGGGAAGGCTACACCTTC.

J is TRBJ1-5 and V is TRBV23-1; 10 nucleotides align to TRBD1. TRBV23-1 is filed as an ORF, its function uncertain. This CDR3 is 19 amino acids long. Germline trimming cut 4 bases from V and 4 bases from J; bases unmatched to any gene: 16. The CDR3 DNA sequence: TGCGCCAGCAGTCGGGGGGCAACCGGGACAGGGGTGCGAAATCAGCCCCAGCATTTT. It translates to CASSRGATGTGVRNQPQHF.

This chain joins TRBV11-1 and TRBJ2-1; 9 bases are shared with TRBD1. Germline V gives CDR1 SGHAT, CDR2 FQDESV (reference sequence). The CDR3 is made up of 15 amino acids. V gave up 3 bases and J gave up 5 bases; unmatched junction bases: 5. In DNA, the CDR3 is TGTGCCAGCAGCTTCTGGGACAGGGAGGACAATGAGCAGTTCTTC. It yields the protein CASSFWDREDNEQFF.

The J gene is TRBJ2-3, the V gene TRBV27; D may be TRBD2 (5 bases). The germline V and J ends were trimmed by 4 bases and 3 bases, with 14 bases remaining between them. The CDR3 runs 15 residues. Per germline, CDR1 MNHEY and CDR2 SMNVEV (reference sequence). The CDR3 spells CASSSGDGVTDTQYF. The CDR3 DNA reads as TGTGCCAGCAGTTCGGGCGACGGGGTTACAGATACGCAGTATTTT.

V and J are TRBV10-3 and TRBJ2-1; 7 bases line up with TRBD2. Germline V gene sequence: CDR1 ENHRY, CDR2 SYGVKD. The CDR3 loop spans 16 amino acids. V was pared by 6 bases and J by 7 bases, with 15 bases of the junction left unmatched. The CDR3 nucleotides read TGTGCCATCAGCCCTGGGCGGGAGAGTGGTCTGAATGAGCAGTTCTTC. This translates into CAISPGRESGLNEQFF.

V and J are TRBV7-3 and TRBJ2-3, with D uncertain. The CDR3 covers 16 residues. CDR1 and CDR2 (germline): SGHTA, FQGTGA. Trimming removed 5 bases from V and 2 bases from J, with 17 bases in between. This CDR3 reads CASSHIGSSTTDTQYF. In DNA form, the CDR3 reads TGTGCCAGCAGCCACATTGGGTCTTCGACCACAGATACGCAGTATTTT.

The chain carries TRBV6-1 and TRBJ2-2; 10 bases are shared with TRBD2. The CDR3 consists of 15 residues. The trim removed 7 bases at V and 1 base at J, leaving 3 bases unmatched. CDR1 is MNHNS and CDR2 is SASEGT in the germline V gene. Here the CDR3 reads CASNPSGGNTGELFF. The CDR3 DNA reads as TGTGCCAGCAACCCTAGCGGGGGGAACACCGGGGAGCTGTTTTTT.